This TCR beta chain was sequenced during a study of blood T cell repertoires in COVID-19. For the study at large: The cDNA or gDNA used as material had been derived from T cells, B-cell-depleted T cells, or PBMCs.

CDR3 size: 15 residues. Between the trimmed V and J ends, which lost 0 bases and 4 bases, there was a span of 10 bases. Germline CDR1 reads SGHTA; CDR2 reads FQGNSA. Original processing notes: Quantification of nucleated cells was approximated via reference gene primer amplification. Generated by immunoSEQ multiplex PCR, the TCRdb table keeps only in-frame clones and is missing some. Clone size and the V and J calls come from that table; the DNA yielded D and trimming. The data contain roughly 200,000 clones, roughly 90% of them singletons. The sequence came from a woman aged 25 to 45 with acute COVID-19. The chain carries TRBV7-2 and TRBJ2-4; D might be TRBD1 (6 bases). Sequencing was carried out using PBMCs or T cells enriched from blood (not recorded which). The DNA of the CDR3 is TGTGCCAGCAGCTTAGCCTCCCAGGGGAAAAACATTCAGTACTTC. It translates to CASSLASQGKNIQYF.